This TCR beta chain was captured in a study of cytomegalovirus exposure and HLA in healthy donors. Across the study: The 130 or so validation repertoires used a platform that matched the one used for the 600 to 700 first-cohort repertoires, as a later analysis reported.

General study findings and limits: The classifier reportedly diagnosed cytomegalovirus status with high sensitivity and specificity. Most TCR sequences were rare, but some public TCRs occurred in many donors. In the 100 to 150 validation repertoires, about 94% of cluster scores exceeded 0, per a later analysis.

This CDR3 region has 14 residues. CDR1 and CDR2 from the germline V gene are SGDLS and YYNGEE. The V and J ends lost 0 bases and 4 bases respectively, with 9 bases between them. Here immunoSEQ multiplex PCR was the method, and the copy in TCRdb shows in-frame clones only, minus some. There are roughly 260,000 clones in the sample; almost 90% occur only once, and approximately 0.34% lies in the top ten. A remark on this clone: Its antigen is unidentified.

The receptor's source is a woman aged 18-30 years in good health and CMV-seronegative. Sequenced input: PBMCs. The V and J genes are TRBV9 and TRBJ2-3; D is undetermined. CDR3 in amino acids: CASSVGVQSDTQYF. CDR3 bases: TGTGCCAGCAGCGTAGGGGTACAGTCAGATACGCAGTATTTT.